Listed below are T cell receptor beta chains from one sample, sequenced in a study of shared clonotypes between healthy human individuals. Data came from immunoSEQ multiplex PCR; TCRdb stores just in-frame clones and leaves some out. The sample carries roughly 660,000 clones, about 92% recorded once. Material for sequencing was memory CD8+ T cells from PBMCs. These receptor sequences come from a man aged 18 to 29 in good health. Some clones in this sample may be carry-over from other donors' samples. Each CDR3 is given without its conserved first and last residue.

v_call,cdr3_aa
TRBV4-1,ASSQEALFSYEQY
TRBV9,ASSVGRVSGELF
TRBV6-5,ASSYRGTGGAEQY
TRBV19,ASIQPGTGSTGELF
TRBV6-5,ASSPERGGDEQF
TRBV15,ATSRTGTYNEQF
TRBV9,ASSGPLKGEQF
TRBV25-1,ASSDRAYEQY
TRBV9,ASSLGQGVDTEAF
TRBV28,ASLLAGWGTGELF
TRBV27,ASSPSQGMAWSGELF
TRBV6-1,ASGVGGGIWHEQY
TRBV30,AWSVGGLVGTDTQY
TRBV27,ASSFRDRNEKLF
TRBV7-9,ASRPEGGHPRGYT
TRBV6-5,ASSYGGPNEKLF
TRBV6-5,ASSPRAGWTEAF
TRBV10-3,AISEGLRGNIQY
TRBV5-1,ASSLEPWYEQY
TRBV30,AWAKHVAAYSYEQY
TRBV19,ASQRERSTNEKLF
TRBV14,ASSQGPLGATQY
TRBV2,ASQGAFYEQY
TRBV27,ASSLSLADRMNTEAF
TRBV7-9,ASSVGRWQGTDGYT
TRBV27,ASSPGTSGYNEQF
TRBV25-1,ASSRLAPAEQY
TRBV6-1,ASSRQGIPEAF
TRBV4-1,ASSLPGAFGYT
TRBV5-1,ASSLGDRGISGANVLT
TRBV15,ATRSGNHGYT
TRBV13,ASSFELDGYT
TRBV9,ASSVVGGDPTDTQY
TRBV19,ASSIPGSGPRGANVLT